This T cell receptor beta chain was recovered during a study of shared clonotypes between healthy human individuals. Sequencing used immunoSEQ multiplex PCR; TCRdb keeps in-frame clones, though not all of them. The sample includes 2 million to 2.5 million clones, around 93% of them seen just once. CDR1 and CDR2 (germline): SGHRS, YFSETQ. Deletions cut 4 bases from V and 7 bases from J, with 12 bases between. This CDR3 spans 13 amino acids. The clonotype comes from a man younger than 30 in good health. Some clones in this sample may be carry-over from other donors' samples. The rearrangement links TRBV5-1 to TRBJ2-1; D gene unclear. Sequencing was carried out using naive CD4+ T cells from PBMCs. Specified subset: CD45RA+ positively selected. CDR3 nucleotide sequence: TGCGCCAGCAGCGTGGTCATGGGGAATGAGCAGTTCTTC. Translation: CASSVVMGNEQFF. Based on the CDR3 plus reference TRBV5-1 and TRBJ2-1, the full variable domain is KAGVTQTPRYLIKTRGQQVTLSCSPISGHRSVSWYQQTPGQGLQFLFEYFSETQRNKGNFPGRFSGRQFSNSRSEMNVSTLELGDSALYLCASSVVMGNEQFFGPGTRLTVL.